Shown below are 21 T cell receptor beta chains from a single sample sequenced in a study of shared clonotypes between healthy human individuals. Repertoires were generated with immunoSEQ multiplex PCR, while TCRdb's copy carries only in-frame clones and drops some. The sample records about 340,000 clones, more than 60% being singletons. Sequencing was performed on memory CD4+ T cells sorted from blood. Described subset: CD45RA-negative fraction. These receptors originate from a man aged 25-45 years in good health.

This clone has a handful of counts. The V call is TRBV30, the J call TRBJ2-3; possible D gene TRBD1, 6 bases. V lost 3 bases, J lost 1 base, and 20 bases lay in between. The CDR3 covers 17 residues. Germline CDR1 GTSNPN, CDR2 SVGIG (reference sequence). The chain's CDR3 is CAWRRFATGRRTDTQYF. The CDR3 DNA is TGTGCCTGGAGGAGATTTGCGACAGGTCGACGCACAGATACGCAGTATTTT.

The rearrangement joins TRBV4-3 to TRBJ2-1; 7 positions match TRBD2. This CDR3 contains 15 residues. CDR1 and CDR2 (germline): LGHNA, YSLEER. The V and J ends lost 4 bases and 6 bases, in that order; junction bases with no gene match: 9. The CDR3 coding sequence is TGCGCCAGCAGCCCTCACGGACTAGGTGCCAATGAGCAGTTCTTC. As protein: CASSPHGLGANEQFF.

Comment on this clone: The same CDR3 can be traced to other DNA sequences in this sample. J is TRBJ1-1 and V is TRBV5-4; TRBD1 matches 12 bases. V lost 4 bases and J lost 5; bases outside the gene matches: 3. CDR3 length: 14 amino acids. From germline, CDR1 is SGHNT and CDR2 YYREEE (reference sequence). CDR3 in DNA: TGTGCCAGCAGCCGGGACAGGGGGCATACTGAAGCTTTCTTT. Translation: CASSRDRGHTEAFF.

This chain joins TRBV30 and TRBJ1-2; 8 nucleotides agree with TRBD1. The CDR3 has 17 residues. Germline CDR1 GTSNPN, CDR2 SVGIG (reference sequence). The ends lost 4 bases at V and 1 base at J; junction bases unmatched: 14. CDR3 DNA: TGTGCCTGGACCGCGAAGACAGGGGCTGAACTTAACTATGGCTACACCTTC. It specifies CAWTAKTGAELNYGYTF.

This clone is a singleton in its sample. The chain employs TRBV28 and TRBJ2-1; weak D call: TRBD1 (6 bases). The V end was cut by 7 bases, the J end by 6 bases, with 22 bases between. The CDR3 is 16 amino acids. Germline CDR1 and CDR2: MDHEN and SYDVKM. The CDR3 nucleotides read TGTGCCAGCATCGATAGAAGGGGGAGCTCCGGCAATGAGCAGTTCTTC. Its protein product is CASIDRRGSSGNEQFF.

The J gene is TRBJ2-1, the V gene TRBV19; D might be TRBD2 (5 bases). Trimming took 4 bases from V and 6 from J, leaving 19 bases between them. Germline V gene data show CDR1 as LNHDA and CDR2 as SQIVND (reference sequence). CDR3 length equals 16 residues. The CDR3 here is CASSTYGDPGLNEQFF. The CDR3 coding sequence is TGTGCCAGTAGTACCTACGGCGACCCTGGACTCAATGAGCAGTTCTTC. Combining the CDR3 with reference TRBV19 and TRBJ2-1 gives the whole variable domain DGGITQSPKYLFRKEGQNVTLSCEQNLNHDAMYWYRQDPGQGLRLIYYSQIVNDFQKGDIAEGYSVSREKKESFPLTVTSAQKNPTAFYLCASSTYGDPGLNEQFFGPGTRLTVL.

The rearrangement uses TRBV10-3 and TRBJ1-5, with a tentative D call TRBD1 (5 bases). Germline V gives CDR1 ENHRY, CDR2 SYGVKD. The CDR3 consists of 14 residues. Trimming took off 10 bases at V and 4 bases at J, with 17 bases between the two ends. The CDR3: CASRDPGPNQPQHF. The CDR3 DNA is TGTGCCAGCCGGGACCCGGGCCCTAATCAGCCCCAGCATTTT.

V gene TRBV2 combines with J gene TRBJ2-2; the D is unclear. Germline V CDR1 and CDR2: SNHLY, FYNNEI. The CDR3 length is 14 residues. With 6 bases removed from V and 4 bases from J, the gap between germline ends came to 12 bases. The CDR3 sequence: CASRRSLTTGELFF. Written as DNA, the CDR3 is TGTGCCAGCAGGAGAAGCCTTACCACCGGGGAGCTGTTTTTT.

The chain employs TRBV6-5 and TRBJ2-1; 7 nucleotides agree with TRBD1. This CDR3 region has 12 residues. The V gene's germline CDR1 is MNHEY and CDR2 SVGAGI. V shed 6 bases, J shed 10 bases, and the junction held 6 bases outside the gene matches. The CDR3 loop is CASRQGSREQFF. CDR3 DNA: TGTGCCAGCAGACAGGGGTCTCGAGAGCAGTTCTTC.

The chain is built from TRBV4-1 and TRBJ1-6; D is ambiguous. The CDR3 contains 13 residues. Deletions cut 0 bases from V and 11 bases from J, with 8 bases between. CDR1 and CDR2 (germline): MGHRA, YSYEKL. CDR3 region: CASSQEGFAPLHF. The CDR3 DNA sequence: TGCGCCAGCAGCCAAGAAGGGTTCGCACCCCTCCACTTT.

This chain connects TRBV5-6 to TRBJ1-1; a weak D match, TRBD1 (5 bases). The CDR3 length is 14 residues. V lost 7 bases and J 3 bases, leaving 16 bases between the germline ends. Germline loops: CDR1 SGHDT, CDR2 YYEEEE. The CDR3 sequence is CASGWGYADTEAFF. CDR3 DNA sequence: TGTGCCAGCGGGTGGGGCTACGCGGACACTGAAGCTTTCTTT.

The chain joins TRBV2 to TRBJ2-3; the match to TRBD2 covers 7 bases. J was trimmed by 2 bases and V by 5 bases; bases with no gene match: 4. This CDR3 region has 14 residues. Germline CDR1 reads SNHLY; CDR2 reads FYNNEI. CDR3 nucleotides: TGTGCCAGCAGTCACCGGGACTACACAGATACGCAGTATTTT. This encodes CASSHRDYTDTQYF.

This sequence joins TRBV7-8 and TRBJ1-5, with D possibly matching TRBD1 (6 bases). V lost 3 bases and J lost 2, with 11 bases in between. The germline gives CDR1 SGHVS, CDR2 FQNEAQ. The length of the CDR3 is 15 residues. This CDR3 reads CASSFTRGGNQPQHF. The CDR3 DNA follows: TGTGCCAGCAGCTTCACCAGGGGCGGCAATCAGCCCCAGCATTTT.

The chain is built from TRBV5-1 and TRBJ1-1; no reliable D call. The V gene lost 2 bases and the J gene lost 5 bases, with 10 bases spanning the gap. This CDR3 has 13 amino acids. Germline loops: CDR1 SGHRS, CDR2 YFSETQ. The CDR3 loop is CASSLKGRTEAFF. CDR3 nucleotide sequence: TGCGCCAGCAGCTTAAAGGGTCGGACTGAAGCTTTCTTT.

This chain connects TRBV29-1 to TRBJ2-3; 9 bases are shared with TRBD2. Trimming at V came to 4 bases and at J to 3 bases, leaving 5 bases not matched to a gene. Per germline, CDR1 SQVTM and CDR2 ANQGSEA. The CDR3 is 14 residues long. CDR3 nucleotides: TGCAGCGTTGGGAAGGGACTAGCTACAGATACGCAGTATTTT. Its protein product is CSVGKGLATDTQYF.

The chain employs TRBV5-6 and TRBJ2-5; 7 bases are a match to TRBD1. Germline V gene data show CDR1 as SGHDT and CDR2 as YYEEEE. V dropped 0 bases and J dropped 5; count of bases not matched to a gene: 10. This CDR3 spans 16 amino acids. CDR3 in amino acids: CASSLVGRGSKETQYF. The CDR3, as DNA: TGTGCCAGCAGCTTGGTCGGCAGGGGGTCCAAGGAGACCCAGTACTTC.

This clone has ten or more counts. This chain connects TRBV7-6 to TRBJ2-2, with 8 bases aligning to TRBD1. The junction had 10 bases not matched to a gene; V was cut back by 4 bases and J by 0 bases. Per germline, CDR1 SGHVS and CDR2 FNYEAQ. The length of the CDR3 is 18 residues. Here the CDR3 reads CASSSQTGAAANTGELFF. In DNA form, the CDR3 reads TGTGCCAGCAGCTCACAGACAGGGGCCGCCGCGAACACCGGGGAGCTGTTTTTT.

This clone showed up many times. This chain links TRBV21-1 with TRBJ2-5; the D call in the table, TRBD1, was not verified against the DNA. TRBV21-1 is recorded as a pseudogene. The CDR3 has 15 amino acids. The DNA for the CDR3 is TGTGCCAGCACGCCGACAGGGGCCGAGCAAGAGACCCAGTACTTC. Its protein is CASTPTGAEQETQYF.

The genes are TRBV7-3 and TRBJ2-2; the D gene is possibly TRBD1 (5 bases). The CDR3 length is 15 residues. In germline, CDR1 is SGHTA, CDR2 FQGTGA. V was shortened by 0 bases and J by 6 bases, with 11 bases between the two germline ends. CDR3 nucleotide sequence: TGTGCCAGCAGCTTAACCTTTAGGGGCGCCGGGGAGCTGTTTTTT. Amino acids: CASSLTFRGAGELFF.

As DNA, the CDR3 is TGTGCCAGCACCCCGACAGGGAATACCTACGAGCAGTACTTC. The encoded protein is CASTPTGNTYEQYF. The chain carries TRBV7-6 and TRBJ2-7; 7 bases agree with TRBD1. CDR1 is SGHVS and CDR2 is FNYEAQ in the germline V gene. V lost 7 bases to trimming and J lost 2 bases; unmatched junction nucleotides: 8. The CDR3 has 14 residues.

The genes are TRBV28 and TRBJ2-7, with D possibly TRBD2 on 6 matching bases. Looked up from germline, CDR1 is MDHEN and CDR2 is SYDVKM. The CDR3 runs to 13 residues. V was cut by 5 bases and J by 5 bases, with 13 bases left in between. This chain's CDR3 is CASSPGGVHEQYF. CDR3 coding DNA: TGTGCCAGCAGTCCGGGCGGGGTCCACGAGCAGTACTTC.